The clone carrying this T cell receptor beta chain appeared many times. Its antigen remains unidentified. The germline V gene encodes CDR1 SQVTM and CDR2 ANQGSEA. The CDR3 is 11 amino acids. With 6 bases removed from V and 1 base from J, the gap between germline ends came to 6 bases. This entry belongs to a study of T-cell memory formation after mild COVID-19. Study as a whole: TCR clusters mostly belonged to single donors.

TCRdb passed the 5' RACE reads through MiXCR, listing each CDR3 protein once. The table includes about 320,000 distinct CDR3 sequences, roughly 13% detected once. Whole-study findings and limits: A balance of CD4 and CD8 characterized clones contracting day 15 to 85, whereas later expanders leaned CD4+. CD8+ contracting clones occupied EMRA, while CD4+ ones occupied mainly CM and EM.

The sample was PBMCs or a T cell subset sorted from them (not recorded which). V and J are TRBV29-1 and TRBJ1-2, with D uncertain. This TCR came from a man between 18 and 29 years old who had mild COVID-19 (a few samples of this study predate the infection). Cell type and time point are not known. CDR3 sequence reads: CSVVVNYGYTF. CDR3 in DNA: TGCAGCGTGGTAGTTAACTATGGCTACACCTTC.